This T cell receptor beta chain originates from a study of cytomegalovirus exposure and HLA in healthy donors. Study-level points and caveats: Some segments of the V type, notably TRBV6-2 and TRBV6-3, were excluded as indistinguishable. An analysis done earlier found most TCR beta V segments productive about 87% or about 30% of the time.

The study ran its PCR with 60 Vbeta and 13 Jbeta primers. Original analysis: The authors later counted some 76 million unique TCR beta chains, some 10 million of them shared. Assay: immunoSEQ multiplex PCR; the TCRdb copy retains only in-frame clones and omits some. D and trimming were read from the DNA, whereas the V and J calls and clone size are those reported in that table. Of under 200,000 clones listed, around four fifths were seen once; the top ten hold approximately 1%. V was clipped by 3 bases and J by 3 bases, with 12 bases between them. CDR1 is SGDLS and CDR2 is YYNGEE in the germline V gene. CDR3 length equals 14 residues. This clone occurred a few times. The antigen is undetermined.

V usage is TRBV9 and J usage is TRBJ1-1; D is possibly TRBD1 (5 bases). The clonotype comes from a girl under 10 years old in good health and CMV-seropositive. The sample comprised PBMCs. CDR3 protein: CASSGSQGYTEAFF. CDR3 coding DNA: TGTGCCAGCAGCGGATCTCAGGGATACACTGAAGCTTTCTTT.